The clone carrying this T cell receptor (beta chain) appeared a few times. Its antigen is currently unknown. The data were obtained in a study of blood T cells in healthy people across ages. Study-level results: With age, beta diversity per million T cells declined roughly linearly, significantly by 40. It was held that diversity estimates obtained from one million T cells represented underestimates. The unsorted PBMCs prevented any conclusive comparison of naive versus antigen-experienced cells.

The germline V gene has CDR1 SGHRS and CDR2 YFSETQ. This CDR3 region has 16 residues. V lost 7 bases, J lost 2 bases, and 7 bases stayed unmatched. Through a sample-barcoded 5' primer and a J-beta primer mix, a second PCR was run for roughly 6 to 12 cycles. With 12 random nucleotides, a template-switch adaptor tagged each individual cDNA molecule. TCRdb redid the calling of the 5' RACE reads with MiXCR, one entry per CDR3 protein. The table includes more than 650,000 distinct CDR3 sequences, about 20% detected once. The chain carries TRBV5-1 and TRBJ2-3, with TRBD2 matching 13 bases. The clonotype was recovered from a man in his sixties or seventies in good health. The specimen was blood. CDR3 amino acids: CASGKGLAGDTDTQYF. The DNA of the CDR3 is TGCGCCAGCGGGAAAGGACTAGCGGGGGACACAGATACGCAGTATTTT.